This T cell receptor (beta chain) is from a study of cytomegalovirus exposure and HLA in healthy donors. Broader study findings: In a later analysis, more than 15,000 TCR beta sequences were associated with HLA alleles at 0.05 false discovery rate.

As to this clone: The antigen is not known.

Germline values: CDR1 SGHRS, CDR2 YFSETQ. This CDR3 is built from 13 residues. J lost 6 bases, V lost 7 bases, and 6 bases had no gene match. PCR employed 60 Vbeta and 13 Jbeta primers. TCRdb's table, derived via immunoSEQ multiplex PCR, lists solely in-frame clones and lacks some. This table holds about 130,000 clones, 77% found once. Sequencing was performed on PBMCs. V gene TRBV5-1 combines with J gene TRBJ2-1; 8 positions agree with TRBD1. The clonotype comes from a male donor in good health and CMV-seropositive. The CDR3: CASSGGLFNEQFF. Written as DNA, the CDR3 is TGCGCCAGCTCAGGGGGCTTATTCAATGAGCAGTTCTTC. Using reference TRBV5-1 and TRBJ2-1 for the parts outside the CDR3, the full variable domain is KAGVTQTPRYLIKTRGQQVTLSCSPISGHRSVSWYQQTPGQGLQFLFEYFSETQRNKGNFPGRFSGRQFSNSRSEMNVSTLELGDSALYLCASSGGLFNEQFFGPGTRLTVL.